The 32 T cell receptor beta chains below come from one sample, sequenced in a study of response to subunit inactivated influenza vaccine. TCRdb redid the calling of the RT-PCR reads with MiXCR, one entry per CDR3 protein. The table records about 540,000 distinct CDR3 sequences, approximately 20% of them present only once. This sample also appeared in a second study, on T cells expressing NK-cell markers. That source notes: Researchers built TCR beta cDNA using 5'RACE template switching with UMIs.

The sample consisted of CD4+ T cells sorted from PBMCs, taken 11 to 12 days after vaccination. The source of these receptors is a man aged 50-59 years who received an inactivated influenza vaccine.

The V call is TRBV11-2, the J call TRBJ2-3, with 7 bases fitting TRBD2. This CDR3 region has 16 residues. J lost 1 base, V lost 5 bases, and 9 bases had no gene match. Germline CDR1 SGHAT, CDR2 FQNNGV. The CDR3 region is CASSPGRAGGTDTQYF. As DNA, the CDR3 is TGTGCCAGCAGCCCCGGTCGTGCGGGGGGCACAGATACGCAGTATTTT. Combining the CDR3 with reference TRBV11-2 and TRBJ2-3 gives the whole variable domain EAGVAQSPRYKIIEKRQSVAFWCNPISGHATLYWYQQILGQGPKLLIQFQNNGVVDDSQLPKDRFSAERLKGVDSTLKIQPAKLEDSAVYLCASSPGRAGGTDTQYFGPGTRLTVL.

V and J are TRBV12-3 or TRBV12-4 and TRBJ1-6; D may be TRBD1 (5 bases). The CDR3 sequence is 17 residues long. Trimming cost V 2 bases and J 7 bases, with 18 bases left between them. CDR3 nucleotides: TGTGCCAGCAGTTTACAATTGCCAGGGTCCCGGAATTCACCCCTCCACTTT. Amino acid sequence: CASSLQLPGSRNSPLHF.

This sequence joins TRBV3-1 and TRBJ1-6; D call uncertain. The CDR3 extends over 12 amino acids. V was shortened by 0 bases and J by 9 bases, with 3 bases between the two germline ends. Germline CDR1 reads LGHDT; CDR2 reads YNNKEL (reference sequence). The CDR3 spells CASSQEVSPLHF. CDR3 DNA: TGTGCCAGCAGCCAAGAGGTTTCACCCCTCCACTTT.

This chain joins TRBV5-5 and TRBJ1-2; 7 bases agree with TRBD1. J gave up 7 bases and V 4 bases, and 10 bases lay outside the gene matches. Germline CDR1 reads SGHKS; CDR2 reads YYEKEE (reference sequence). The CDR3 length is 14 residues. The CDR3 DNA is TGTGCCAGCAGCCCCCAGGGGGTTCTATCTGGCTACACCTTC. Its protein is CASSPQGVLSGYTF.

The rearrangement uses TRBV5-1 and TRBJ1-2, with 8 bases lining up with TRBD1. Germline V gene lookup returns CDR1 SGHRS and CDR2 YFSETQ. The ends lost 4 bases at V and 7 bases at J; junction bases unmatched: 6. The CDR3 is 13 amino acids. The CDR3 region is CASSPGQGFGYTF. The CDR3, as DNA: TGCGCCAGCAGCCCCGGACAGGGATTTGGCTACACCTTC.

The chain uses TRBV6-2 or TRBV6-3 and TRBJ1-5, with 8 bases fitting TRBD1. Unmatched junction bases numbered 8, after V lost 4 bases and J lost 6 bases. The CDR3 extends over 15 amino acids. Germline V gene data show CDR1 as MNHEY and CDR2 as SVGEGT. CDR3 coding DNA: TGTGCCAGCAGTTCCCGGACAGGGATCAGTCAGCCCCAGCATTTT. Its protein product is CASSSRTGISQPQHF.

The DNA of the CDR3 is TGCAGTGCTAGAGATTATGGTGTGGTAAACTATGGCTACACCTTC. Protein: CSARDYGVVNYGYTF. The gene calls are TRBV20-1 and TRBJ1-2; D unclear. Germline CDR1 DFQATT, CDR2 SNEGSKA (reference sequence). The CDR3 runs 15 residues. Deletions cut 0 bases from V and 2 bases from J, with 13 bases between.

This chain links TRBV6-5 with TRBJ2-3; D might be TRBD2 (6 bases). CDR1 MNHEY and CDR2 SVGAGI come from the germline V gene. This CDR3 is 15 amino acids long. V was trimmed by 0 bases and J by 4 bases, leaving 11 bases between them. In DNA, the CDR3 is TGTGCCAGCAGTTACTCGAGAGGGGAGGCAGATACGCAGTATTTT. Encoded protein: CASSYSRGEADTQYF.

This clonotype has more than one count but fewer than ten. The rearrangement joins TRBV2 to TRBJ1-1, with D hard to call. The germline V and J ends were trimmed by 6 bases and 4 bases, with 15 bases remaining between them. Germline assignment: CDR1 SNHLY and CDR2 FYNNEI. The CDR3 has 14 amino acids. DNA of the CDR3: TGTGCCAGCAGGAAGGAGATCTTGGGCACTGAAGCTTTCTTT. Protein sequence: CASRKEILGTEAFF.

J is TRBJ2-4 and V is TRBV29-1, with unresolved D. V dropped 0 bases and J dropped 0 bases, with 6 bases sitting between them. The V gene's germline CDR1 is SQVTM and CDR2 ANQGSEA. The CDR3 sequence is 14 residues long. The chain's CDR3 is CSVEDRIAKNIQYF. For the CDR3, the DNA is TGCAGCGTTGAAGATCGGATAGCCAAAAACATTCAGTACTTC.

The CDR3 is CASSPMLTSGSGEQYF. Here the CDR3 DNA reads TGTGCCAGCAGCCCCATGTTGACTAGCGGGAGTGGTGAGCAGTACTTC. This chain uses TRBV4-2 with TRBJ2-7; 12 bases map to TRBD2. Germline V gene sequence: CDR1 LGHNA, CDR2 YNFKEQ. The V gene end was trimmed by 4 bases and the J gene end by 7 bases; junction bases not matched to a gene: 11. The CDR3 sequence is 16 residues long.

This clonotype was observed a handful of times. This chain uses TRBV28 with TRBJ2-3, with D tentatively TRBD2 (6 bases). The germline V and J ends were trimmed by 5 bases and 0 bases, with 9 bases remaining between them. This CDR3 has 14 residues. Germline-derived CDR1 and CDR2 are MDHEN and SYDVKM. This chain's CDR3 is CASSDLASTDTQYF. The CDR3 DNA reads TGTGCCAGCAGTGATCTAGCGAGCACAGATACGCAGTATTTT. The full variable domain, its missing parts supplied by reference TRBV28 and TRBJ2-3, is DVKVTQSSRYLVKRTGEKVFLECVQDMDHENMFWYRQDPGLGLRLIYFSYDVKMKEKGDIPEGYSVSREKKERFSLILESASTNQTSMYLCASSDLASTDTQYFGPGTRLTVL.

V and J are TRBV12-3 or TRBV12-4 and TRBJ2-1; 7 bases agree with TRBD2. CDR3 size: 14 residues. V shed 6 bases and J 9 bases; nucleotides not matched to a gene: 11. The CDR3 loop reads CASSPWGGEGEQFF. The DNA of the CDR3 is TGTGCCAGCAGCCCCTGGGGGGGAGAGGGTGAGCAGTTCTTC.

The genes are TRBV10-3 and TRBJ2-3, with D unresolved. Trimming removed 6 bases from V and 0 bases from J, with 7 bases in between. CDR1 is ENHRY and CDR2 is SYGVKD in the germline V gene. This CDR3 comprises 13 residues. CDR3 residues: CAIRGTSTDTQYF. CDR3 in DNA: TGTGCCATCAGGGGTACTAGCACAGATACGCAGTATTTT.

This clonotype appeared a few times. This chain connects TRBV12-3 or TRBV12-4 to TRBJ2-1; 9 bases align to TRBD1. The V gene end was trimmed by 6 bases and the J gene end by 2 bases; junction bases not matched to a gene: 5. This CDR3 contains 15 residues. CDR3 DNA: TGTGCCAGCAGACGGGGGACAGGGACCTACAATGAGCAGTTCTTC. Protein sequence: CASRRGTGTYNEQFF.

This clonotype was found many times. This rearrangement joins TRBV5-1 to TRBJ2-7, with a tentative D call TRBD2 (5 bases). V was cut by 5 bases and J by 2 bases, with 14 bases left in between. The CDR3 is made up of 14 amino acids. The germline gives CDR1 SGHRS, CDR2 YFSETQ. CDR3 nucleotide sequence: TGCGCCAGCAGTGAGAGGGAAAAAGCCTACGAGCAGTACTTC. It specifies CASSEREKAYEQYF.

This clonotype was recorded a few times. J is TRBJ2-1 and V is TRBV7-9, with D tentatively TRBD1 (5 bases). From germline, CDR1 is SEHNR and CDR2 FQNEAQ (reference sequence). The V end was cut by 4 bases, the J end by 5 bases, with 21 bases between. The CDR3 is 17 amino acids. CDR3 DNA sequence: TGTGCCAGCAGCTCACCATTCGGGTCTAGGGGCCACAATGAGCAGTTCTTC. Translation: CASSSPFGSRGHNEQFF. Using reference TRBV7-9 and TRBJ2-1 for the parts outside the CDR3, the full variable domain is DTGVSQNPRHKITKRGQNVTFRCDPISEHNRLYWYRQTLGQGPEFLTYFQNEAQLEKSRLLSDRFSAERPKGSFSTLEIQRTEQGDSAMYLCASSSPFGSRGHNEQFFGPGTRLTVL.

In this sample, this clonotype turned up a few times. The chain recombines TRBV20-1 with TRBJ1-5, with TRBD1 matching over 7 bases. This CDR3 spans 13 amino acids. The germline gives CDR1 DFQATT, CDR2 SNEGSKA (reference sequence). V gave up 6 bases and J gave up 5 bases; unmatched junction bases: 7. CDR3 in DNA: TGCAGTGCCTACAGACAGGGCGATCAGCCCCAGCATTTT. It is translated as CSAYRQGDQPQHF.

The V gene is TRBV21-1, the J gene TRBJ2-1. TRBV21-1 is given as a pseudogene. This CDR3 spans 15 amino acids. DNA for the CDR3: TGTGCCAGCAGCAAGCCGGCGAGAAGTTACAATGAGCAGTTCTTC. Translation gives CASSKPARSYNEQFF.

This clonotype was seen a few times. The chain's CDR3 is CASRRGTVDNEQFF. In DNA form, the CDR3 reads TGTGCCAGCAGAAGAGGGACGGTGGACAATGAGCAGTTCTTC. The chain has TRBV7-9 and TRBJ2-1; D is perhaps TRBD1 or TRBD2 (5 bases each). V was shortened by 6 bases and J by 5 bases, with 14 bases between the two germline ends. CDR1 and CDR2 from the germline V gene are SEHNR and FQNEAQ (reference sequence). The CDR3 is made up of 14 amino acids.

The rearrangement joins TRBV3-1 to TRBJ1-1; D gene uncertain. Germline V CDR1 and CDR2: LGHDT, YNNKEL (reference sequence). The ends were cut back, 1 base at V and 7 bases at J, with 10 bases in the middle. This CDR3 is built from 13 residues. Here the CDR3 reads CASSQGLLSEAFF. The CDR3 DNA sequence: TGTGCCAGCAGCCAAGGTCTTCTAAGTGAAGCTTTCTTT.

J is TRBJ2-5 and V is TRBV4-3; D remains ambiguous. The CDR3 extends over 15 amino acids. The germline V and J ends were trimmed by 0 bases and 1 base, with 9 bases remaining between them. Germline values: CDR1 LGHNA, CDR2 YSLEER. Written as DNA, the CDR3 is TGCGCCAGCAGCCAAGATAAACAGCCCCAAGAGACCCAGTACTTC. This gives the protein CASSQDKQPQETQYF.

The rearrangement joins TRBV7-6 to TRBJ2-7; possible D gene TRBD1, 6 bases. Trimming shortened V by 5 bases and J by 3 bases, and 14 bases separated the two germline ends. The CDR3 consists of 14 residues. From germline, CDR1 is SGHVS and CDR2 FNYEAQ. CDR3 in amino acids: CASSRDPDSYEQYF. Here the CDR3 DNA reads TGTGCCAGCAGCCGGGATCCGGACAGCTACGAGCAGTACTTC. Full variable domain (missing parts from reference TRBV7-6 and TRBJ2-7): GAGVSQSPRYKVTKRGQDVALRCDPISGHVSLYWYRQALGQGPEFLTYFNYEAQQDKSGLPNDRFSAERPEGSISTLTIQRTEQRDSAMYRCASSRDPDSYEQYFGPGTRLTVT.

The chain links TRBV20-1 to TRBJ2-5; 10 positions match TRBD2. This CDR3 has 13 amino acids. CDR1 and CDR2 from the germline V gene are DFQATT and SNEGSKA (reference sequence). Trimming at V came to 5 bases and at J to 1 base, leaving 1 base not matched to a gene. The CDR3 region has the DNA TGCAGTGCTCGACTAGCGGGCCAAGAGACCCAGTACTTC. Its translation: CSARLAGQETQYF.

The J gene is TRBJ2-1, the V gene TRBV29-1; D may be TRBD1 or TRBD2 (5 bases each). V lost 7 bases, J lost 7 bases, and 20 bases lay in between. This CDR3 has 14 amino acids. Germline V gene data show CDR1 as SQVTM and CDR2 as ANQGSEA. CDR3 residues: CSAGVPGRTNEQFF. DNA for the CDR3: TGCAGCGCCGGAGTCCCGGGACGGACGAATGAGCAGTTCTTC.

The chain recombines TRBV20-1 with TRBJ1-4; possible D gene TRBD1, 5 bases. Between the trimmed V and J ends, which lost 1 base and 0 bases, there was a span of 6 bases. CDR1 is DFQATT and CDR2 is SNEGSKA in the germline V gene (reference sequence). The CDR3 is 14 residues long. CDR3 region: CSARGGATNEKLFF. CDR3 nucleotides: TGCAGTGCTAGAGGGGGGGCAACTAATGAAAAACTGTTTTTT.

This clonotype was seen a few times. The chain is built from TRBV3-1 and TRBJ1-6; 7 nucleotides match TRBD1. In germline, CDR1 is LGHDT, CDR2 YNNKEL (reference sequence). The J segment lost 4 bases and the V segment lost 4 bases, leaving 10 bases of the junction unmatched. The CDR3 is 17 amino acids. The CDR3 DNA is TGTGCCAGCAGCCCAGAACTCGAGACAGGGTATAATTCACCCCTCCACTTT. This sequence encodes CASSPELETGYNSPLHF.

The gene calls are TRBV7-2 and TRBJ2-5, with TRBD1 as a possible D gene (6 bases). CDR3 length: 14 amino acids. V was trimmed by 5 bases and J by 0 bases, leaving 10 bases between them. Germline assignment: CDR1 SGHTA and CDR2 FQGNSA. The CDR3 sequence is CASSVDRNQETQYF. CDR3 nucleotides: TGTGCCAGCAGCGTTGACAGGAACCAAGAGACCCAGTACTTC.

The chain links TRBV4-3 to TRBJ2-5, with D perhaps TRBD2 (5 bases). Trimming shortened V by 0 bases and J by 2 bases, and 16 bases separated the two germline ends. Germline values: CDR1 LGHNA, CDR2 YSLEER. This CDR3 comprises 17 residues. In DNA, the CDR3 is TGCGCCAGCAGCCAAGAGTACCTATCAACGGGGCAAGAGACCCAGTACTTC. Translated: CASSQEYLSTGQETQYF.

The chain has TRBV5-1 and TRBJ1-5; D might be TRBD1 (5 bases). CDR1 and CDR2 from the germline V gene are SGHRS and YFSETQ. V gave up 5 bases and J gave up 0 bases, with 9 bases separating them. This CDR3 contains 14 residues. CDR3 sequence reads: CASSVRASNQPQHF. CDR3 nucleotide sequence: TGCGCCAGCAGTGTCAGGGCTAGCAATCAGCCCCAGCATTTT.

V is TRBV21-1 and J is TRBJ2-7; the DNA was not used to check the table's D call, TRBD1. TRBV21-1 is described as a pseudogene. The CDR3 has 15 residues. The chain's CDR3 is CASSPSPRDLYEQYF. The CDR3 coding sequence is TGTGCCAGCAGCCCGAGCCCCCGGGACCTATACGAGCAGTACTTC.

V gene TRBV12-3 or TRBV12-4 combines with J gene TRBJ2-4; the D gene could be TRBD1 or TRBD2 (6 bases each). The CDR3 has 12 amino acids. The germline V and J ends were trimmed by 1 base and 16 bases, with 14 bases remaining between them. CDR3 nucleotides: TGTGCCAGCAGTTTAGTGGGGGGCCGACTATACTTC. Its protein product is CASSLVGGRLYF.